This TCR beta chain appears in the sequencing data of a study of shared clonotypes between healthy human individuals. Of note for this clone: Germline and junction disagree at one end, which may indicate a read error.

The data were produced by immunoSEQ multiplex PCR, yet TCRdb's version contains in-frame clones alone and is incomplete. The table records some 2,100,000 clones, around 95% of them present only once. This CDR3 is built from 13 residues. In germline, CDR1 is SSHAT, CDR2 FNYEAQ (reference sequence). The chain links TRBV7-7 to TRBJ1-4; no clear D. Material for sequencing was naive CD4+ T cells sorted from blood. The subset was: CD45RA+ positively selected. The source of this sequence is a man between 18 and 29 years old in good health. The CDR3 bases are TGTGCTAGCAGTCTCGGGCGGTATGAAAAACTGTTTTTT. This gives the protein CASSLGRYEKLFF.